Detailed here is one TCR beta chain. This clonotype was detected only a few times. The specificity of this receptor is unknown. Base quality data are lacking; no much larger clone is found one base away. A distance of 7 bases separates the germline ends of V and J, which lose 4 bases and 6 bases respectively. Taken from the germline V gene, the CDR1 and CDR2 loops are SGHVS and FNYEAQ. Reading from cysteine to phenylalanine, the CDR3 counts 11 amino acids. Here the CDR3 DNA is all that survives: 33 bases in frame from base 1. The sample is drawn from a study of human T cells and chemical hapten exposure (dated by TCRdb to about 2021). With regard to the full study: For sensitization, 2% DPC in acetone was applied to a roughly 2 cm by roughly 2 cm area of upper inner arm skin. Throughout the study period of about 22 weeks, patients also received therapeutic DPC doses to the scalp every week. Patch testing on the upper back used Finn chambers containing 0.01% DPC, with scoring done after 6 days according to International Contact Dermatitis Research Group standards. Alopecia areata with under or over 50% scalp involvement, alopecia totalis and alopecia universalis were represented in the patient cohort, which was mostly female. Libraries were pooled for sequencing, and per-sample TCR yields varied mainly because of small differences in library volumes within the pool. In alopecia patients, the study followed how the peripheral blood TCR repertoire changed in vivo over primary and secondary sensitization to diphenylcyclopropenone (DPC), a hapten. Patient blood was sampled pre-sensitization (week 0) and at 2, 6 and about 24 weeks after DPC sensitization. Twenty-nine alopecia patients gave blood for TCR sequencing at one to four time points (pre-sensitization, 2, 6 and 24 weeks). What the research found in general, with its limitations: Patch test score correlated positively with the number of PT1 expanded TCRs, reaching significance at thresholds 8, 16 and 32 but not at 4. Because all patients had alopecia, a presumed autoimmune disease, the immune response of the patients might differ from that of healthy individuals. Compared with pre-sensitization or healthy control sets, expanded TCRs formed significantly more large CDR3 similarity clusters, which is consistent with antigen-driven responses. The number of TCRs above 1 in 1000 frequency did not change with DPC sensitization; there was no evidence of global repertoire structure alterations. After repeated subsampling, changes were observed in the strength of the expansion versus patch-test correlation and in the threshold at which the correlation became significant.

Receptor amplification or capture employed RACE. The sequencer was a NextSeq 500. During library preparation, unique molecular identifiers were attached to individual cDNA molecules so that TCRs could be counted quantitatively and reproducibly. For every blood RNA sample, sequencing covered both the TCR alpha and TCR beta chains. Regarding the original processing steps: Samples had a median of roughly 100,000 TCRs, with a range from 23,224 to 690,600. The Decombinator software suite was used to annotate the V, J and CDR3 of the TCR reads. Every sample was subsampled to the same number of TCRs (28,000) for the PS versus PT1 abundance plots. Expanded TCRs were defined as absent before sensitization and observed at least eight times at the 2-week time point. Starting from the raw public reads, TCRdb applied fastp trimming at Q25, assembled clones with MiXCR and retained in-frame beta chains. CDR3 protein duplicates are merged, each entry listing the most common genes and DNA. In this record, the V and J calls reflect TCRdb's handling and not the investigators' own analysis. This sample gives about 160,000 distinct CDR3 sequences in total; around 30% of them show up just once. The ten biggest clones cover around 2.3% of the sample.

The time point label, read with the paper, signifies: patch test 3, about 24 weeks after DPC sensitization. The sample's treatment or condition label is to be understood as: therapeutic diphenylcyclopropenone sensitization with weekly scalp DPC. At each patch-test visit, blood was drawn before the patch test was applied. Eligible patients were aged 18 to 70, diagnosed with alopecia, deemed suitable for DPC therapy, and excluded if pregnant. Total RNA was extracted from unfractionated whole blood that had been collected in Tempus Blood RNA tubes. Recombination linked TRBV7-6 to TRBJ2-7; the D segment could be TRBD2, given 5 matching bases. The sequenced sample was whole blood, obtained in connection with sensitization to the hapten diphenylcyclopropenone (DPC). The clonotype comes from a woman between 18 and 29 years old with alopecia areata. Some clones in this sample may be carry-over from other donors' samples. The CDR3 amino acid sequence is: CASSSTSEQYF. The DNA reads as follows: TGTGCCAGCAGCTCAACTAGCGAGCAGTACTTC.